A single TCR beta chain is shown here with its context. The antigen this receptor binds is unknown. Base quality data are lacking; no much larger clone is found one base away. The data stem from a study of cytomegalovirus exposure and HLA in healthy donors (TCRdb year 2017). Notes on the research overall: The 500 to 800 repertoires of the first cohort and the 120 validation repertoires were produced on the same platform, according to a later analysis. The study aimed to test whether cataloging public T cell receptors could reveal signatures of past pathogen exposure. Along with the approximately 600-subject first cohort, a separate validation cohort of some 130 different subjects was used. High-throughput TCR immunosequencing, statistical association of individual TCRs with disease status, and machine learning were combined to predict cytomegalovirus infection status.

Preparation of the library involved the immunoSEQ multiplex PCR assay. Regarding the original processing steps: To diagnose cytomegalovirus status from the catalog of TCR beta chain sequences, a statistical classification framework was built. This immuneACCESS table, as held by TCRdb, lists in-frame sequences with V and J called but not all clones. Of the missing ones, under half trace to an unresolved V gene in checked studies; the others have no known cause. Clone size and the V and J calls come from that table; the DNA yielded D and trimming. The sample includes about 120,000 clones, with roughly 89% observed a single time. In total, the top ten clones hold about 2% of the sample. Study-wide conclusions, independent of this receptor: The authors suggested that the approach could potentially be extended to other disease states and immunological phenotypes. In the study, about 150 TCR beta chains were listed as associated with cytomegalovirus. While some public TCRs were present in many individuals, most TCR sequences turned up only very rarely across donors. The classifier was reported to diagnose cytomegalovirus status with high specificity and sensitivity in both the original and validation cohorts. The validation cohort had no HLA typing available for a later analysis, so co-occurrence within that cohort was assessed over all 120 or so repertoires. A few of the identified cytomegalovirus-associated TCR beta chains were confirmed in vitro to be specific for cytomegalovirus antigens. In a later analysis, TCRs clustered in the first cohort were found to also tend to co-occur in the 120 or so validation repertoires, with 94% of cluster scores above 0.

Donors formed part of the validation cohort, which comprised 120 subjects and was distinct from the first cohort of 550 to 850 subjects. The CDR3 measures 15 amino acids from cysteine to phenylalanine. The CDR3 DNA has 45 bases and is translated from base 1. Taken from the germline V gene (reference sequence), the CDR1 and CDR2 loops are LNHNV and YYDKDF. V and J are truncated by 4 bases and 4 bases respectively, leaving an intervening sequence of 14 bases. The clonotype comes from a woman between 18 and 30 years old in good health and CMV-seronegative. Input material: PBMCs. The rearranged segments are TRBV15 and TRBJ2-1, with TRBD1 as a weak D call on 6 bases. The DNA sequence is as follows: TGTGCCACCAGCATTCAAAAGGACAGTTACAATGAGCAGTTCTTC. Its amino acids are CATSIQKDSYNEQFF.